The T cell receptor (beta chain) under discussion was sequenced for a study of blood T cell repertoires in COVID-19. Background on the study: Samples came from the United States, Italy and Spain, spanning acute and convalescent COVID-19. PBMCs, B-cell-depleted T cells, or T cells provided the cDNA or gDNA that made up the material.

Germline trimming cut 3 bases from V and 7 bases from J; bases unmatched to any gene: 5. Germline-derived CDR1 and CDR2 are SGHAT and FQNNGV. This CDR3 is 14 amino acids long. Original handling: Amplified reference gene primers provided the basis for estimating nucleated cell counts. Using immunoSEQ multiplex PCR, the repertoire was profiled, and TCRdb retains in-frame clones only, with some absent. D and trimming were read from the DNA, whereas the V and J calls and clone size are those reported in that table. The sample consists of 150,000 to 200,000 clones, roughly 80% of them appearing once. J is TRBJ1-2 and V is TRBV11-2, with 10 bases matching TRBD1. Sequenced: peripheral blood. The sequence was collected from a man in his 70s with active or convalescent COVID-19. For the CDR3, the DNA is TGTGCCAGCAGCTTCGACAGGGGGCTCTCTGGCTACACCTTC. Its translation: CASSFDRGLSGYTF.